This T cell receptor beta chain came from a study of T cell repertoires in cytomegalovirus infection. This clonotype appeared a few times. TCRdb analysed the reads with MiXCR anew, one entry per CDR3 protein. The sample has fewer than 350,000 distinct CDR3 sequences; over 7.5% are singletons. Germline V lookup: CDR1 DFQATT, CDR2 SNEGSKA (reference sequence). Trimming cost V 3 bases and J 4 bases; bases outside gene matches: 10. This CDR3 comprises 15 residues. The TCR sequence derives from a human donor in good health (CMV status not recorded). Some clones in this sample may be carry-over from other donors' samples. The rearrangement uses TRBV20-1 and TRBJ2-5; 8 bases agree with TRBD1. Sequenced material: PBMCs. CDR3 residues: CSAREGDRRTETQYF. The DNA for the CDR3 is TGCAGTGCTAGGGAAGGGGACAGGAGGACAGAGACCCAGTACTTC.